The sequence of this TCR beta chain was determined in a study of CD8 T cells in Susac syndrome. The CDR3 is made up of 16 amino acids. Germline loops: CDR1 SGHNT, CDR2 YYREEE (reference sequence). Unmatched junction bases numbered 4, after V lost 0 bases and J lost 3 bases. Controls comprised healthy donors matched for age and sex. Random hexamers served to reverse transcribe about 0.5 to 1 ug RNA. Across 54 Vbeta and 13 Jbeta, TCR beta CDR3 was amplified with immunoSEQ multiplex PCR. TCRdb re-analysed the immunoSEQ multiplex PCR reads in MiXCR, keeping a single row per CDR3 protein. The data show 130,000 to 150,000 distinct CDR3 sequences, roughly 94% seen once.

V gene TRBV5-4 combines with J gene TRBJ1-3; 9 nucleotides match TRBD1. Sequencing used CD4+ T cells from PBMCs. The receptor was derived from a human donor in good health. In DNA form, the CDR3 reads TGTGCCAGCAGCTTGGGTTCGGGACAGGGTGGAAACACCATATATTTT. It yields the protein CASSLGSGQGGNTIYF.